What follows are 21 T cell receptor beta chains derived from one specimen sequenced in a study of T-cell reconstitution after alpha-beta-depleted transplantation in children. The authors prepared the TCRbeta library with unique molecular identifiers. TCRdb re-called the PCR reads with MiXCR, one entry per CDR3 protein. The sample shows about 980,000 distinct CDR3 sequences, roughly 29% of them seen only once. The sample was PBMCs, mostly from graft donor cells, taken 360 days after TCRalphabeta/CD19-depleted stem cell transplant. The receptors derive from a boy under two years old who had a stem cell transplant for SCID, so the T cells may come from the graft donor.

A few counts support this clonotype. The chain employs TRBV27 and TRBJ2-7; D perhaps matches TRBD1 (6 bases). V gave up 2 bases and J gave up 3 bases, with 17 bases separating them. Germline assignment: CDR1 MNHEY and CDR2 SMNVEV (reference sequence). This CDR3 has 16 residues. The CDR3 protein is CASSLKGQVRGYEQYF. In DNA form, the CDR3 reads TGTGCCAGCAGTTTAAAAGGGCAAGTCAGGGGCTACGAGCAGTACTTC.

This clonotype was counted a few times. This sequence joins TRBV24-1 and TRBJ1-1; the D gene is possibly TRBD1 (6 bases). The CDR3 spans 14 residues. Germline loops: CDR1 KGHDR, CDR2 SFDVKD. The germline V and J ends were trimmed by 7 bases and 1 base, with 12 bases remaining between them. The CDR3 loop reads CATRDGQPNTEAFF. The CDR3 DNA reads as TGTGCCACCAGGGACGGACAGCCGAACACTGAAGCTTTCTTT.

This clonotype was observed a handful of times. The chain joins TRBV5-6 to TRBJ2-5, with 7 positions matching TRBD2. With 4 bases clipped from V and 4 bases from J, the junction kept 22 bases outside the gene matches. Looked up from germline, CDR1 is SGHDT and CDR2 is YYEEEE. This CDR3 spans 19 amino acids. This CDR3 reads CASSRQLEWWAGDAETQYF. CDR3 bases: TGTGCCAGCAGCCGGCAATTAGAATGGTGGGCGGGGGACGCAGAGACCCAGTACTTC.

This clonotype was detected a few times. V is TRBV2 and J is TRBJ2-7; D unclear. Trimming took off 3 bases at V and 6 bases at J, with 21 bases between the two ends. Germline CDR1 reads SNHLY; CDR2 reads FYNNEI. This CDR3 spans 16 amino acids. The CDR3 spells CASSEGAGPRHSEQYF. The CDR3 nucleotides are TGTGCCAGCAGTGAGGGCGCCGGACCCCGACACAGCGAGCAGTACTTC.

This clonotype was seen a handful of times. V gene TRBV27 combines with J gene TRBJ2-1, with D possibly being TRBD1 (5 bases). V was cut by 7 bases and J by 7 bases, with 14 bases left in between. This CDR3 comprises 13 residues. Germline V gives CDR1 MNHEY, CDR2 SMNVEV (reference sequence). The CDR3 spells CASMPGWGNEQFF. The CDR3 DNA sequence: TGTGCCAGCATGCCAGGGTGGGGTAATGAGCAGTTCTTC.

DNA of the CDR3: TGTGCCAGCAGTACCCGCTCCCGGGGGGCGAAAGAGACCCAGTACTTC. Translation gives CASSTRSRGAKETQYF. The V gene is TRBV12-3 or TRBV12-4, the J gene TRBJ2-5; D possibly corresponds to TRBD2 (7 bases). The CDR3 length is 16 residues. V was cut by 5 bases and J by 3 bases, with 19 bases left in between.

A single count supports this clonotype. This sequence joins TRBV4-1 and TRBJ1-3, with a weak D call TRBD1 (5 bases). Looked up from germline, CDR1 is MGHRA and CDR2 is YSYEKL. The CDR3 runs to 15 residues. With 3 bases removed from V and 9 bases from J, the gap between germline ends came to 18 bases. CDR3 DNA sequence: TGCGCCAGCAGCCAGGCCAGGGTGCCTCAGGGCACCATATATTTT. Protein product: CASSQARVPQGTIYF.

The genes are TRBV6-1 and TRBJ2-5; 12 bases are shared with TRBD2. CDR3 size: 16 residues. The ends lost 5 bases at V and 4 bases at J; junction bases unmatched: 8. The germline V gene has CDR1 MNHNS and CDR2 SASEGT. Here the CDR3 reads CASSRVMTSGGETQYF. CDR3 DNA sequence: TGTGCCAGCAGTAGGGTTATGACTAGCGGGGGAGAGACCCAGTACTTC.

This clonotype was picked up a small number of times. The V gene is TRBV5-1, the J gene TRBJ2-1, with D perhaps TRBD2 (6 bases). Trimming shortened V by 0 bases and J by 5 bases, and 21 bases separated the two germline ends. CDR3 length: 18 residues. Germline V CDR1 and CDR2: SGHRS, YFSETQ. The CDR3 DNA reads TGCGCCAGCAGCTTGGTCCCTCTTAGGGGTGGAGGGCACAATGAGCAGTTCTTC. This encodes CASSLVPLRGGGHNEQFF.

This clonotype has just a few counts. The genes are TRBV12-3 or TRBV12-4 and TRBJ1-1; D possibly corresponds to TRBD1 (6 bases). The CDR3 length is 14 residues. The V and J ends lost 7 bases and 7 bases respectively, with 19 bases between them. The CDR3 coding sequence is TGTGCCAGCAACGTCCCAGGGAAGGGGGTTGAAGCTTTCTTT. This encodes CASNVPGKGVEAFF.

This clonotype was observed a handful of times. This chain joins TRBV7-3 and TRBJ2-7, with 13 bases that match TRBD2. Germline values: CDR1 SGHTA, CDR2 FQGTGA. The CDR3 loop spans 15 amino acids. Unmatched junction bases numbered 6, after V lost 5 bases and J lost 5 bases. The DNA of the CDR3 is TGTGCCAGCAGCCCAAGCGGACTAGCGGGGGACGAGCAGTACTTC. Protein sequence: CASSPSGLAGDEQYF.

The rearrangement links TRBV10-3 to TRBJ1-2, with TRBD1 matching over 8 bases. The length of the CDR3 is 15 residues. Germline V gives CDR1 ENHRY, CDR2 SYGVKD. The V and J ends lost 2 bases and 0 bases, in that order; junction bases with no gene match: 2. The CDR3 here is CAISEADRANYGYTF. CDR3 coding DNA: TGTGCCATCAGTGAGGCGGACAGGGCTAACTATGGCTACACCTTC.

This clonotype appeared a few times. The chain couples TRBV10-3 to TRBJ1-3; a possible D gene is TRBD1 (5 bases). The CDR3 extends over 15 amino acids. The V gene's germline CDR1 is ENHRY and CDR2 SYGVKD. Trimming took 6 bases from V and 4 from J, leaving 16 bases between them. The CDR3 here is CAIRDEVQGGNTIYF. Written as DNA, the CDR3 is TGTGCCATCAGAGATGAGGTCCAGGGCGGAAACACCATATATTTT.

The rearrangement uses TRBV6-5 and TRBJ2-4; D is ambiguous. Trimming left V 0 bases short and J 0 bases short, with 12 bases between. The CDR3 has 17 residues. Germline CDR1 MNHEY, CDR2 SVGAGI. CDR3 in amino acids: CASSYSTLSLAKNIQYF. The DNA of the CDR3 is TGTGCCAGCAGTTACTCCACTCTCAGTCTAGCCAAAAACATTCAGTACTTC.

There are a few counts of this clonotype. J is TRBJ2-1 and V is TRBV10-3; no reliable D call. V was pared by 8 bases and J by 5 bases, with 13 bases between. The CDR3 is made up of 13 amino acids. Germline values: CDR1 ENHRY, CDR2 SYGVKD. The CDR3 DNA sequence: TGTGCCATCGGACCACTACCCGACAATGAGCAGTTCTTC. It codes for CAIGPLPDNEQFF.

The CDR3 region is CASRSTGGHEQFF. CDR3 in DNA: TGTGCCAGCAGGTCTACAGGGGGCCATGAGCAGTTCTTC. The V call is TRBV7-3, the J call TRBJ2-1; 9 bases line up with TRBD1. The trim removed 6 bases at V and 8 bases at J, leaving 5 bases unmatched. The germline CDR1 and CDR2 sequences are SGHTA and FQGTGA. The CDR3 spans 13 residues.

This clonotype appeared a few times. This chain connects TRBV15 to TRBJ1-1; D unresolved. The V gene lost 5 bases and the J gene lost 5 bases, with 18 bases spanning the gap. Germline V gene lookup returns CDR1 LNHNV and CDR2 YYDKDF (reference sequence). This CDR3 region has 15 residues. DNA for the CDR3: TGTGCCACCAGCGCCCAACGGTCCCCTATAACTGAAGCTTTCTTT. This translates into CATSAQRSPITEAFF.

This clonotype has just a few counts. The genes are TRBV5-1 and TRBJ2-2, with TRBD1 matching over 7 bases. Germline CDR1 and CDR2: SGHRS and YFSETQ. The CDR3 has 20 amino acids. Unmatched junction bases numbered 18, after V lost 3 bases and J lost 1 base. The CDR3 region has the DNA TGCGCCAGCAGCTCTTTCCTTTCCGGGACAGACTACCAGAACACCGGGGAGCTGTTTTTT. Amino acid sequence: CASSSFLSGTDYQNTGELFF.

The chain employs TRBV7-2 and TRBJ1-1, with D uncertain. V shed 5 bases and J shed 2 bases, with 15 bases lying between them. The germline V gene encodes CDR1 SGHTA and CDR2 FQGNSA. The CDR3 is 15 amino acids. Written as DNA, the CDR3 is TGTGCCAGCAGCACACGGGAATCCTATAACACTGAAGCTTTCTTT. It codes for CASSTRESYNTEAFF.

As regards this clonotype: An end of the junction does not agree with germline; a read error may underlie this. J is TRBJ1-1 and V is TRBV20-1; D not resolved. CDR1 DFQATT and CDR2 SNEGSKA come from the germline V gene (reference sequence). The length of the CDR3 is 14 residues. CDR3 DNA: TGCAGTGCTAGAGTGACGGACGGAGGAAATGAAGTTTTCTTT. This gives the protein CSARVTDGGNEVFF.

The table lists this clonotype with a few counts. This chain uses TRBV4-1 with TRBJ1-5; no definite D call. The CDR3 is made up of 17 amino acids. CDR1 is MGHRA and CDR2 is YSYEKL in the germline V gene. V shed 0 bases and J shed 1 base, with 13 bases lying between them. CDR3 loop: CASSQERPQRSNQPQHF. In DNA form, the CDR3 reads TGCGCCAGCAGCCAAGAGAGGCCTCAAAGGAGCAATCAGCCCCAGCATTTT.